The 10 T cell receptor beta chains below all came from one sample that was sequenced in a study of PD-1 blockade in classical Hodgkin lymphoma (dated by TCRdb to 2019 to 2021). The protocol used for the library was the immunoSEQ multiplex PCR assay. Not all clones reach the TCRdb copy of this immuneACCESS table, which keeps in-frame sequences only. Checked studies attribute under half of the gap to unresolved V genes and leave the rest unexplained. The sample table records 25,000 to 35,000 clones; approximately 85% of these occur just once. Of the sample, around 2.3% is held by the ten largest clones. What this sample's time point label stands for: cycle 4 day 1 (C4D1), after more than 5 weeks of nivolumab. Relapse after autologous stem cell transplantation had occurred in all trial patients, and cohorts A, B and C were distinguished by prior brentuximab vedotin exposure. Magnetic negative selection with a Miltenyi CD4+ T cell isolation kit was used to purify CD4+ T cells from thawed PBMCs.

Sequencing was performed on CD4+ T cells from blood, taken before the fourth cycle of nivolumab. Receptors were obtained from a human donor with classical Hodgkin lymphoma.

The genes are TRBV7-2 and TRBJ1-1; the D gene is possibly TRBD1 (6 bases). CDR1 SGHTA and CDR2 FQGNSA come from the germline V gene. The CDR3 runs to 17 residues. V was cut by 4 bases and J by 3 bases, with 21 bases left in between. Written as DNA, the CDR3 is TGTGCCAGCAGCTCCCAGGGGCCCGGGGGGGCGGACACTGAAGCTTTCTTT. The encoded protein is CASSSQGPGGADTEAFF.

This chain joins TRBV5-1 and TRBJ2-7; 8 bases are a match to TRBD2. The CDR3 is made up of 15 amino acids. Germline CDR1 and CDR2: SGHRS and YFSETQ. V shed 0 bases, J shed 4 bases, and the junction held 6 bases outside the gene matches. CDR3 sequence reads: CASSLGSGGRYEQYF. DNA of the CDR3: TGCGCCAGCAGCTTGGGCTCGGGAGGGCGGTACGAGCAGTACTTC.

The genes are TRBV7-9 and TRBJ2-6; D gene unclear. Trimming left V 5 bases short and J 2 bases short, with 10 bases between. The germline V gene has CDR1 SEHNR and CDR2 FQNEAQ (reference sequence). The CDR3 runs to 15 residues. CDR3 DNA sequence: TGTGCCAGCAGCAGAGAGATGACTGGGGCCAACGTCCTGACTTTC. Translating gives CASSREMTGANVLTF.

The genes are TRBV18 and TRBJ2-1; D may be TRBD1 or TRBD2 (5 bases each). Germline V gene data show CDR1 as KGHSH and CDR2 as LQKENI. Trimming cost V 2 bases and J 10 bases, with 9 bases left between them. This CDR3 has 12 residues. The CDR3 DNA reads as TGTGCCAGCTCACCAGCAGGGAGCGAGCAGTTCTTC. It specifies CASSPAGSEQFF.

V is TRBV11-2 and J is TRBJ2-7; D remains ambiguous. The CDR3 has 12 residues. The V end was cut by 4 bases, the J end by 2 bases, with 6 bases between. The germline gives CDR1 SGHAT, CDR2 FQNNGV. CDR3 sequence reads: CASSCVPYEQYF. The CDR3 DNA reads TGTGCCAGCAGCTGCGTTCCCTACGAGCAGTACTTC.

This chain uses TRBV25-1 with TRBJ2-5, with D perhaps TRBD2 (5 bases). Looked up from germline, CDR1 is MGHDK and CDR2 is SYGVNS. CDR3 length equals 13 residues. V was pared by 7 bases and J by 5 bases, with 14 bases between. The CDR3 DNA reads TGTGCCAGCAATCAGCGGTTTGAGGAGACCCAGTACTTC. Its protein product is CASNQRFEETQYF.

The chain joins TRBV19 to TRBJ2-7, with TRBD1 matching over 10 bases. The CDR3 length is 13 residues. CDR1 and CDR2 (germline): LNHDA, SQIVND (reference sequence). J lost 5 bases, V lost 9 bases, and 7 bases had no gene match. CDR3 region: CASAVGQGNEQYF. In nucleotides, the CDR3 is TGTGCCAGCGCAGTGGGACAGGGGAACGAGCAGTACTTC.

This chain uses TRBV9 with TRBJ1-4, with 7 bases lining up with TRBD1. The CDR3 sequence is 15 residues long. With 0 bases clipped from V and 3 bases from J, the junction kept 2 bases outside the gene matches. Germline CDR1 and CDR2: SGDLS and YYNGEE. The CDR3 DNA follows: TGTGCCAGCAGCGTAGACAGGGGATCTAATGAAAAACTGTTTTTT. Translation gives CASSVDRGSNEKLFF.

The V call is TRBV28, the J call TRBJ2-2; no clear D. Germline CDR1 MDHEN, CDR2 SYDVKM. Trimming stripped 3 bases from V and 4 bases from J, with 3 bases between. The CDR3 covers 12 residues. The chain's CDR3 is CASSFSTGELFF. The CDR3 DNA follows: TGTGCCAGCAGTTTCTCCACCGGGGAGCTGTTTTTT. The whole variable domain, filled in from reference TRBV28 and TRBJ2-2, reads DVKVTQSSRYLVKRTGEKVFLECVQDMDHENMFWYRQDPGLGLRLIYFSYDVKMKEKGDIPEGYSVSREKKERFSLILESASTNQTSMYLCASSFSTGELFFGEGSRLTVL.

V usage is TRBV7-2 and J usage is TRBJ2-2, with 7 bases that match TRBD2. V dropped 5 bases and J dropped 0; count of bases not matched to a gene: 6. Germline V CDR1 and CDR2: SGHTA, FQGNSA. The CDR3 length is 16 residues. CDR3 residues: CASSRPGLPNTGELFF. CDR3 sequence (DNA): TGTGCCAGCAGCCGCCCGGGACTACCGAACACCGGGGAGCTGTTTTTT.